This is a list of T cell receptor beta chains from one sample in a study of neurological immune-mediated disorders. Using its own MiXCR run on the 5' RACE reads, TCRdb lists one record per CDR3 protein. The sample lists fewer than 75,000 distinct CDR3 sequences, less than 5.5% occurring once. The sequenced material came from PBMCs. The receptors shown here come from a man aged 25-45 years with multiple sclerosis. CDR3s include the opening cysteine and the closing phenylalanine or tryptophan. A D gene is named only where the DNA matches it firmly. Clone size is not always given. Where it is, it says once, few, many or a class for expanded clones.

d_call: .; cdr3_length: 13; v_call: TRBV20-1; j_call: TRBJ1-5; clone_size: many; cdr3_aa: CSARPGGNQPQHF; cdr3_nt: TGCAGTGCCCGACCGGGGGGCAATCAGCCCCAGCATTTT
d_call: .; cdr3_length: 16; v_call: TRBV6-5; j_call: TRBJ2-6; clone_size: many; cdr3_aa: CASSPGLLSGANVLTF; cdr3_nt: TGTGCCAGCAGTCCTGGACTCCTCTCTGGGGCCAACGTCCTGACTTTC
d_call: .; cdr3_length: 13; v_call: TRBV5-1; j_call: TRBJ2-5; clone_size: many; cdr3_aa: CASSFHSQETQYF; cdr3_nt: TGCGCCAGCAGCTTTCACAGTCAAGAGACCCAGTACTTC
d_call: TRBD1; cdr3_length: 14; v_call: TRBV27; j_call: TRBJ2-5; clone_size: many; cdr3_aa: CASSSRQGGETQYF; cdr3_nt: TGTGCCAGCAGTTCTCGACAGGGGGGAGAGACCCAGTACTTC
d_call: .; cdr3_length: 13; v_call: TRBV20-1; j_call: TRBJ2-5; clone_size: many; cdr3_aa: CSARGRSRETQYF; cdr3_nt: TGCAGTGCTAGAGGACGGAGTCGGGAGACCCAGTACTTC
d_call: .; cdr3_length: 15; v_call: TRBV15; j_call: TRBJ2-1; clone_size: .; cdr3_aa: CATSAGGSSYNEQFF; cdr3_nt: TGTGCCACCAGCGCAGGAGGGTCCTCCTACAATGAGCAGTTCTTC
d_call: TRBD2; cdr3_length: 16; v_call: TRBV20-1; j_call: TRBJ2-1; clone_size: many; cdr3_aa: CSARIAGGHPLDEQFF; cdr3_nt: TGCAGTGCTCGCATAGCGGGGGGCCATCCTCTAGATGAGCAGTTCTTC
d_call: .; cdr3_length: 14; v_call: TRBV5-1; j_call: TRBJ1-2; clone_size: many; cdr3_aa: CASNETPWAYGYTF; cdr3_nt: TGCGCCAGCAACGAGACGCCTTGGGCCTATGGCTACACCTTC
d_call: TRBD2; cdr3_length: 16; v_call: TRBV27; j_call: TRBJ2-5; clone_size: many; cdr3_aa: CASSMGLAGDQETQYF; cdr3_nt: TGTGCCAGCAGTATGGGACTAGCGGGGGACCAAGAGACCCAGTACTTC
d_call: TRBD1; cdr3_length: 14; v_call: TRBV6-5; j_call: TRBJ1-1; clone_size: many; cdr3_aa: CASRATGLNTEAFF; cdr3_nt: TGTGCCAGCAGGGCGACAGGGCTGAACACTGAAGCTTTCTTT
d_call: TRBD1; cdr3_length: 14; v_call: TRBV3-1; j_call: TRBJ1-4; clone_size: many; cdr3_aa: CASSLGTGREKLFF; cdr3_nt: TGTGCCAGCAGCCTCGGGACAGGGCGGGAAAAACTGTTTTTT
d_call: TRBD1; cdr3_length: 16; v_call: TRBV6-5; j_call: TRBJ2-5; clone_size: many; cdr3_aa: CASSWYRDRGSETQYF; cdr3_nt: TGTGCCAGCAGTTGGTACCGGGACAGGGGATCCGAGACCCAGTACTTC
d_call: TRBD1; cdr3_length: 16; v_call: TRBV5-6; j_call: TRBJ1-4; clone_size: many; cdr3_aa: CASSLAGGQGNEKLFF; cdr3_nt: TGTGCCAGCAGCTTGGCCGGGGGACAGGGCAATGAAAAACTGTTTTTT
d_call: TRBD1; cdr3_length: 19; v_call: TRBV24-1; j_call: TRBJ2-6; clone_size: many; cdr3_aa: CATSDFRDRGLPGANVLTF; cdr3_nt: TGTGCCACCAGTGATTTCCGGGACAGGGGGCTTCCTGGGGCCAACGTCCTGACTTTC
d_call: .; cdr3_length: 13; v_call: TRBV6-4; j_call: TRBJ1-2; clone_size: many; cdr3_aa: CASSATGTYGYTF; cdr3_nt: TGTGCCAGCAGTGCCACAGGGACCTATGGCTACACCTTC
d_call: TRBD1; cdr3_length: 15; v_call: TRBV7-9; j_call: TRBJ2-7; clone_size: many; cdr3_aa: CASSPRGQGGLQQYF; cdr3_nt: TGTGCCAGCAGCCCTCGAGGACAGGGAGGCCTCCAGCAGTACTTC
d_call: .; cdr3_length: 15; v_call: TRBV20-1; j_call: TRBJ2-3; clone_size: .; cdr3_aa: CSARSPGLLAGTQYF; cdr3_nt: TGCAGTGCTAGATCCCCCGGGCTCTTGGCGGGTACGCAGTATTTT
d_call: TRBD1; cdr3_length: 15; v_call: TRBV24-1; j_call: TRBJ2-1; clone_size: many; cdr3_aa: CATSDPGTGDNEQFF; cdr3_nt: TGTGCCACCAGTGATCCCGGGACAGGCGACAATGAGCAGTTCTTC
d_call: .; cdr3_length: 13; v_call: TRBV20-1; j_call: TRBJ1-5; clone_size: .; cdr3_aa: CSASGPLYQPQNF; cdr3_nt: TGCAGTGCCTCGGGCCCTCTGTATCAGCCCCAGAATTTT
d_call: TRBD2; cdr3_length: 16; v_call: TRBV20-1; j_call: TRBJ2-1; clone_size: many; cdr3_aa: CSARVLAGGPVHEQFF; cdr3_nt: TGCAGTGCTAGGGTATTAGCGGGGGGGCCCGTCCATGAGCAGTTCTTC
d_call: TRBD1; cdr3_length: 15; v_call: TRBV2; j_call: TRBJ1-1; clone_size: few; cdr3_aa: CASRERQGGSTEAFF; cdr3_nt: TGTGCCAGCAGGGAACGACAGGGAGGGAGCACTGAAGCTTTCTTT
d_call: .; cdr3_length: 12; v_call: TRBV11-2; j_call: TRBJ1-2; clone_size: .; cdr3_aa: CASSPDPDGYTF; cdr3_nt: TGTGCCAGCAGCCCCGACCCTGATGGCTACACCTTC
d_call: TRBD1; cdr3_length: 15; v_call: TRBV13; j_call: TRBJ2-2; clone_size: many; cdr3_aa: CASSIRGPNTGELFF; cdr3_nt: TGTGCCAGCAGCATCAGGGGGCCGAACACCGGGGAGCTGTTTTTT
d_call: .; cdr3_length: 15; v_call: TRBV5-1; j_call: TRBJ1-1; clone_size: .; cdr3_aa: CASSLQGRETTEAFF; cdr3_nt: TGCGCCAGCAGCTTGCAAGGCAGGGAGACCACTGAAGCTTTCTTT
d_call: .; cdr3_length: 13; v_call: TRBV30; j_call: TRBJ1-6; clone_size: many; cdr3_aa: CAWSAGRSSPLHF; cdr3_nt: TGTGCCTGGAGTGCGGGTAGGAGTTCACCCCTCCACTTT
d_call: .; cdr3_length: 15; v_call: TRBV7-7; j_call: TRBJ2-7; clone_size: few; cdr3_aa: CASSLGVGAGYEQYF; cdr3_nt: TGTGCCAGCAGCTTAGGAGTGGGGGCTGGCTACGAGCAGTACTTC
d_call: TRBD1; cdr3_length: 14; v_call: TRBV20-1; j_call: TRBJ1-1; clone_size: many; cdr3_aa: CSATTGDRGTEAFF; cdr3_nt: TGCAGTGCTACCACAGGGGATCGGGGCACTGAAGCTTTCTTT
d_call: .; cdr3_length: 14; v_call: TRBV7-9; j_call: TRBJ1-2; clone_size: many; cdr3_aa: CASSLTGSNYGYTF; cdr3_nt: TGTGCCAGCAGCTTGACGGGATCTAACTATGGCTACACCTTC
d_call: .; cdr3_length: 14; v_call: TRBV5-1; j_call: TRBJ1-1; clone_size: many; cdr3_aa: CASSPGGGNTEAFF; cdr3_nt: TGCGCCAGCAGCCCGGGTGGGGGGAACACTGAAGCTTTCTTT
d_call: .; cdr3_length: 13; v_call: TRBV7-8; j_call: TRBJ2-2; clone_size: medium-sized; cdr3_aa: CASSLGETGELFF; cdr3_nt: TGTGCCAGCAGCTTAGGGGAGACCGGGGAGCTGTTTTTT
d_call: .; cdr3_length: 13; v_call: TRBV12-3/TRBV12-4; j_call: TRBJ1-1; clone_size: many; cdr3_aa: CASSLQMNTEAFF; cdr3_nt: TGTGCCAGCAGTCTCCAGATGAACACTGAAGCTTTCTTT
d_call: .; cdr3_length: 11; v_call: TRBV2; j_call: TRBJ1-1; clone_size: many; cdr3_aa: CASDWGTEAFF; cdr3_nt: TGTGCCAGCGATTGGGGCACTGAAGCTTTCTTT
d_call: TRBD1; cdr3_length: 17; v_call: TRBV20-1; j_call: TRBJ1-5; clone_size: .; cdr3_aa: CSARDFLGQGAAQPQHF; cdr3_nt: TGCAGTGCTAGAGATTTTCTGGGACAGGGGGCGGCGCAGCCCCAGCATTTT
d_call: .; cdr3_length: 13; v_call: TRBV5-1; j_call: TRBJ2-1; clone_size: few; cdr3_aa: CASRQGLYNEQFF; cdr3_nt: TGCGCCAGCCGCCAGGGCCTCTACAATGAGCAGTTCTTC
d_call: .; cdr3_length: 13; v_call: TRBV6-2/TRBV6-3; j_call: TRBJ2-1; clone_size: .; cdr3_aa: CASSLTAYNEQFF; cdr3_nt: TGTGCCAGCAGTTTGACAGCTTACAATGAGCAGTTCTTC